The 2 T cell receptor beta chains below were found in one sample sequenced in a study of blood T cell repertoires in COVID-19. Data came from immunoSEQ multiplex PCR; TCRdb stores just in-frame clones and leaves some out. Among about 390,000 clones listed, about 86% were seen once. What was sequenced was PBMCs or T cells enriched from blood (not recorded which). These receptors were taken from a woman in her forties or fifties who had recovered from COVID-19.

V is TRBV30 and J is TRBJ1-1; D unresolved. Trimming left V 3 bases short and J 0 bases short, with 11 bases between. Germline lookup yields CDR1 GTSNPN and CDR2 SVGIG (reference sequence). This CDR3 has 14 residues. The CDR3 sequence is CAWSAPPVNTEAFF. CDR3 sequence (DNA): TGTGCCTGGAGCGCCCCGCCGGTGAACACTGAAGCTTTCTTT. Together with reference TRBV30 and TRBJ1-1, the CDR3 gives the full variable domain: SQTIHQWPATLVQPVGSPLSLECTVEGTSNPNLYWYRQAAGRGLQLLFYSVGIGQISSEVPQNLSASRPQDRQFILSSKKLLLSDSGFYLCAWSAPPVNTEAFFGQGTRLTVV.

V usage is TRBV11-2 and J usage is TRBJ2-3; possibly TRBD2 for D (5 bases). There are 13 residues in the CDR3. Trimming stripped 3 bases from V and 6 bases from J, with 10 bases between. The germline V gene has CDR1 SGHAT and CDR2 FQNNGV. The CDR3 bases are TGTGCCAGCAGCTTCCTAGCTGTGGATACGCAGTATTTT. It yields the protein CASSFLAVDTQYF.